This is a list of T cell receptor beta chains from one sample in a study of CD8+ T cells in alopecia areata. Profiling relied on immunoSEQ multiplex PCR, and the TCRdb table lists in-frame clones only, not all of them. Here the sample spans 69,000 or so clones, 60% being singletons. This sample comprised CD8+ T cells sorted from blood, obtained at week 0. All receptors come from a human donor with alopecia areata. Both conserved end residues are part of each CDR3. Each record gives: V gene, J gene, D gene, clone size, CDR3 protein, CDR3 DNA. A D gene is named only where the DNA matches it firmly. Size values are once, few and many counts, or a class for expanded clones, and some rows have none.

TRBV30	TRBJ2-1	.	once	CAWRDYNEQFF	TGTGCCTGGAGGGATTACAATGAGCAGTTCTTC
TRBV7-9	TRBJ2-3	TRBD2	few	CASSLSGGLSTDTQYF	TGTGCCAGCAGCTTGTCGGGGGGGCTAAGCACAGATACGCAGTATTTT
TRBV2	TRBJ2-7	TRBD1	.	CASSERTGGSSYEQYF	TGTGCCAGCAGTGAACGGACAGGGGGGAGCTCCTACGAGCAGTACTTC
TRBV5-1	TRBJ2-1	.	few	CASSFRSPYNEQFF	TGCGCCAGCAGCTTCCGGTCCCCCTACAATGAGCAGTTCTTC
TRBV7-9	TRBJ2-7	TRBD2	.	CASSSTSGIAPLEQYF	TGTGCCAGCAGCTCAACTAGCGGCATAGCCCCACTCGAGCAGTACTTC
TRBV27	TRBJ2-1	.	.	CASSHYGGGEQFF	TGTGCCAGCAGCCATTACGGGGGAGGTGAGCAGTTCTTC
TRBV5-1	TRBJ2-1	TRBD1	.	CASSWDRALYNEQFF	TGCGCCAGCAGCTGGGACAGGGCACTCTACAATGAGCAGTTCTTC
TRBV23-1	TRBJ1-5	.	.	CASSQSIGSGSDQPQHF	TGCGCCAGCAGTCAATCGATTGGTTCAGGGTCCGATCAGCCCCAGCATTTT
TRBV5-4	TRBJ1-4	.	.	CASSFSSGSREKLFF	TGTGCCAGCAGCTTTTCGTCGGGCAGTCGGGAAAAACTGTTTTTT
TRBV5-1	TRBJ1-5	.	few	CASSPGVNGNQPQHF	TGCGCCAGCAGCCCCGGGGTTAACGGCAATCAGCCCCAGCATTTT
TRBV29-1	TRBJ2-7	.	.	CSVEDSVQYF	TGCAGCGTTGAAGATAGCGTGCAGTACTTC
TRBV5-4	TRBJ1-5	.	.	CASSFGVKGAGNQPQHF	TGTGCCAGCAGCTTCGGTGTAAAAGGGGCGGGAAATCAGCCCCAGCATTTT
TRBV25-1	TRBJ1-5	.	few	CASSFGSNQPQHF	TGTGCCAGCAGTTTCGGGAGCAATCAGCCCCAGCATTTT
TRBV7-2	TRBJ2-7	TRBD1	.	CASSVSTGLSYEQYF	TGTGCCAGCAGCGTGTCGACAGGGCTATCCTACGAGCAGTACTTC
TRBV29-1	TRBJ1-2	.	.	CSVEDPRGGAFHGYTF	TGCAGCGTTGAAGATCCCCGGGGGGGCGCTTTCCATGGCTACACCTTC
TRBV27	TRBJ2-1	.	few	CASAQTNEQFF	TGTGCCAGCGCCCAGACCAATGAGCAGTTCTTC
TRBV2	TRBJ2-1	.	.	CASLQPDNEQFF	TGTGCCAGCCTACAGCCAGACAATGAGCAGTTCTTC
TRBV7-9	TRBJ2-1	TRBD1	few	CASSPGQGAVNEQFF	TGTGCCAGCAGTCCGGGACAGGGGGCCGTCAATGAGCAGTTCTTC
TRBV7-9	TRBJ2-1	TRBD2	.	CASSLGTSGGLYNEQFF	TGTGCCAGCAGCTTAGGGACTAGCGGGGGCCTTTACAATGAGCAGTTCTTC
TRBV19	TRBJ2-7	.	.	CATSRGLDEQYF	TGTGCCACCAGCCGCGGGTTGGACGAGCAGTACTTC
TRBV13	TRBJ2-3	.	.	CASSLDGPDTQYF	TGTGCCAGCAGCTTAGATGGGCCAGATACGCAGTATTTT
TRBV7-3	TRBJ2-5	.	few	CASSLQGPQETQYF	TGTGCCAGCAGCTTACAGGGGCCGCAAGAGACCCAGTACTTC
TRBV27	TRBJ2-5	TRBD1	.	CASSFYGQGQETQYF	TGTGCCAGCAGTTTCTATGGACAGGGCCAAGAGACCCAGTACTTC
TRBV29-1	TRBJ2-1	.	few	CSVEAQGSSYNEQFF	TGCAGCGTTGAAGCCCAAGGGTCCTCCTACAATGAGCAGTTCTTC
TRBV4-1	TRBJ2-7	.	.	CASSQGLGAENPYEQYF	TGCGCCAGCAGCCAGGGACTGGGGGCGGAAAACCCCTACGAGCAGTACTTC
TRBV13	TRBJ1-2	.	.	CASSGSGFYGYTF	TGTGCCAGCAGCGGCTCAGGGTTCTATGGCTACACCTTC
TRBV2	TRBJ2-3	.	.	CASRGRNTDTQYF	TGTGCCAGCAGGGGACGGAACACAGATACGCAGTATTTT
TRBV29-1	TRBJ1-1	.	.	CSVDAVNTEAFF	TGCAGCGTTGACGCGGTGAACACTGAAGCTTTCTTT
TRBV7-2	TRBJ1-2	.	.	CASSLIGEAYGYTF	TGTGCCAGCAGCTTAATAGGGGAGGCCTATGGCTACACCTTC
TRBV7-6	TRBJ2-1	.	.	CASSLGAGDNEQFF	TGTGCCAGCAGCCTCGGGGCTGGGGACAATGAGCAGTTCTTC
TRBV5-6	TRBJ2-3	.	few	CASIVLGGPPDTQYF	TGTGCCAGCATCGTCTTGGGAGGCCCACCAGATACGCAGTATTTT
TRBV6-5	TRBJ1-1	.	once	CASSPGTTEAFF	TGTGCCAGCAGCCCCGGGACCACTGAAGCTTTCTTT
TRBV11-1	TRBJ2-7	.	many	CASSVANYEQYF	TGTGCCAGCAGCGTTGCTAACTACGAGCAGTACTTC
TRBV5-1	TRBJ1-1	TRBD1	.	CASSIGQGRNTEAFF	TGCGCCAGCAGCATAGGACAGGGGCGGAACACTGAAGCTTTCTTT
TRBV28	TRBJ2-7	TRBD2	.	CASSFGTSLSEQYF	TGTGCCAGCAGTTTCGGGACTAGCCTCTCCGAGCAGTACTTC
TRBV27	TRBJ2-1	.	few	CASSSWVASYNEQFF	TGTGCCAGCAGTTCCTGGGTAGCTTCCTACAATGAGCAGTTCTTC
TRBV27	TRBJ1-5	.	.	CASSLSWGGRSNQPQHF	TGTGCCAGCAGTTTATCGTGGGGCGGGAGAAGCAATCAGCCCCAGCATTTT
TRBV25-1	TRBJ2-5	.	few	CASTTRQETQYF	TGTGCCAGCACGACTAGGCAAGAGACCCAGTACTTC
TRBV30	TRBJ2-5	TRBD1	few	CAWSTTGGETQYF	TGTGCCTGGAGTACGACAGGGGGGGAGACCCAGTACTTC
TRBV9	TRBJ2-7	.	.	CASSLGVASYEQYF	TGTGCCAGCAGCTTAGGGGTAGCCTCCTACGAGCAGTACTTC
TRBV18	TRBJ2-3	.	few	CASSPPRSGSTDTQYF	TGTGCCAGCTCACCACCACGTAGCGGAAGCACAGATACGCAGTATTTT
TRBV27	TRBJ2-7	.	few	CASSPGRIYEQYF	TGTGCCAGCAGCCCCGGAAGGATCTACGAGCAGTACTTC
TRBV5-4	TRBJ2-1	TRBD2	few	CASRLAGRNEQFF	TGTGCCAGCAGGTTAGCGGGGCGCAATGAGCAGTTCTTC
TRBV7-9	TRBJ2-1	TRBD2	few	CASSGTLAGLDNEQFF	TGTGCCAGCAGCGGTACTCTAGCGGGTCTCGACAATGAGCAGTTCTTC
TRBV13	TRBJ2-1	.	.	CASSLGLDSYNEQFF	TGTGCCAGCAGCTTAGGACTTGACTCCTACAATGAGCAGTTCTTC
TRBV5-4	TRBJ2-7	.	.	CASSLEGAYEQYF	TGTGCCAGCAGCTTGGAGGGGGCCTACGAGCAGTACTTC
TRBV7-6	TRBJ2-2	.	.	CASSLGMHALSGELFF	TGTGCCAGCAGCTTAGGGATGCATGCTCTGTCCGGGGAGCTGTTTTTT
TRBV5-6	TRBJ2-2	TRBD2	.	CASSLGLAGGIPSTGELFF	TGTGCCAGCAGCCTAGGACTAGCGGGGGGGATCCCTTCCACCGGGGAGCTGTTTTTT
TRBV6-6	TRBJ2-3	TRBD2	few	CASSQDIGGRPDTQYF	TGTGCCAGCAGCCAAGACATCGGCGGGAGGCCTGATACGCAGTATTTT
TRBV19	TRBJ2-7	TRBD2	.	CASRTSGDYEQYF	TGTGCCAGCCGGACTAGCGGGGATTACGAGCAGTACTTC
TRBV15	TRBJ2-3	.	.	CATSRDPPGTQYF	TGTGCCACCAGCAGAGATCCGCCCGGTACGCAGTATTTT
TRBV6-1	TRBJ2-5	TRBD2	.	CASSEVPGLAGNQETQYF	TGTGCCAGCAGTGAAGTGCCGGGACTAGCGGGAAACCAAGAGACCCAGTACTTC